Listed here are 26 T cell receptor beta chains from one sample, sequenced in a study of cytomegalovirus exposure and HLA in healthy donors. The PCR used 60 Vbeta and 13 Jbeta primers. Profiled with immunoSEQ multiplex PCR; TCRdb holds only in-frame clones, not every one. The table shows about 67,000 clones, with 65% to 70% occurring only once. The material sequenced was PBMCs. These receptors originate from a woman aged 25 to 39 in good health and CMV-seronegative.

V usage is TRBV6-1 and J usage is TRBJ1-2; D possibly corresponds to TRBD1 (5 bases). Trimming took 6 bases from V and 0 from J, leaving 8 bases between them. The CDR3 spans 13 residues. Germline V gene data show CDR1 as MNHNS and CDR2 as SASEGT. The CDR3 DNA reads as TGTGCCAGCAGCAGGACATCTAACTATGGCTACACCTTC. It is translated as CASSRTSNYGYTF.

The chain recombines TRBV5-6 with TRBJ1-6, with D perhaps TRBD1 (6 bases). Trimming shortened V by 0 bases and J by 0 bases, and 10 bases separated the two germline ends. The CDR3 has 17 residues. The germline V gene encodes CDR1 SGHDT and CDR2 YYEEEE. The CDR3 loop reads CASSLDRAGSYNSPLHF. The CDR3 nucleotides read TGTGCCAGCAGCTTGGACAGGGCCGGCTCCTATAATTCACCCCTCCACTTT. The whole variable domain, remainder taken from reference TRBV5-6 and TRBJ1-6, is DAGVTQSPTHLIKTRGQQVTLRCSPKSGHDTVSWYQQALGQGPQFIFQYYEEEERQRGNFPDRFSGHQFPNYSSELNVNALLLGDSALYLCASSLDRAGSYNSPLHFGNGTRLTVT.

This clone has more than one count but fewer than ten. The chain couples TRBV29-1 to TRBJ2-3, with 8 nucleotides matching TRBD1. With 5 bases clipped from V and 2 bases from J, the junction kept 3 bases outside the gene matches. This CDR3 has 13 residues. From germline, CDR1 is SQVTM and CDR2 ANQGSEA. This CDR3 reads CSVSGGITDTQYF. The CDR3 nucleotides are TGCAGCGTTTCAGGGGGCATCACAGATACGCAGTATTTT.

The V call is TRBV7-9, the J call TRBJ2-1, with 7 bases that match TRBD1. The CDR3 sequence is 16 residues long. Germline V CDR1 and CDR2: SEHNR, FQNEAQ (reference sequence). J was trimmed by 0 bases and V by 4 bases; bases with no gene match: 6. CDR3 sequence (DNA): TGTGCCAGCAGCTCTAGACAGGGAGACTCCTACAATGAGCAGTTCTTC. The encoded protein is CASSSRQGDSYNEQFF.

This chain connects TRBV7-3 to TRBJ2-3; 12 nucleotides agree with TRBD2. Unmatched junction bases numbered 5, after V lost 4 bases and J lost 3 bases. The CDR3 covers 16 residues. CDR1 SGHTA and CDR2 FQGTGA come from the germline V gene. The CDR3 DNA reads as TGTGCCAGCAGCTCTTCTAGCGGGGGGGGGACAGATACGCAGTATTTT. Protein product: CASSSSSGGGTDTQYF.

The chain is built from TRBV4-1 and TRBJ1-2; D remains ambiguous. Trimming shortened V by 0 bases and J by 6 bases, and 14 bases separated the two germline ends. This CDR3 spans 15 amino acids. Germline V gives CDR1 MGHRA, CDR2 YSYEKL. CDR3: CASSQDRRGFDGYTF. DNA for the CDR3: TGCGCCAGCAGCCAAGACCGGAGAGGGTTCGATGGCTACACCTTC.

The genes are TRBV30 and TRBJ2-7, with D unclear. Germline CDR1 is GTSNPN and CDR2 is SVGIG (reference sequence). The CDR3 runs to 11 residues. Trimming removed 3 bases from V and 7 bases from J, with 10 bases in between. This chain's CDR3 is CAWSANWEQYF. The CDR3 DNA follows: TGTGCCTGGAGCGCTAACTGGGAGCAGTACTTC.

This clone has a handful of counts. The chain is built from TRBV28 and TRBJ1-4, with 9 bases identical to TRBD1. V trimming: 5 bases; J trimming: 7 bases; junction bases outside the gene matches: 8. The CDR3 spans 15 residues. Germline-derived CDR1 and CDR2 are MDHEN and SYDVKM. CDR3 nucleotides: TGTGCCAGCAGTCCGGGGACAGGGTATGGTGAAAAACTGTTTTTT. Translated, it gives CASSPGTGYGEKLFF.

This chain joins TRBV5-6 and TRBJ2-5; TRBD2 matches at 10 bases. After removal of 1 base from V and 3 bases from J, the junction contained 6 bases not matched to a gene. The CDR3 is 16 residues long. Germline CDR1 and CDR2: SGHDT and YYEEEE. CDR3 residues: CASSLYRTSGKETQYF. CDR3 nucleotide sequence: TGTGCCAGCAGCTTGTACCGGACTAGCGGTAAAGAGACCCAGTACTTC.

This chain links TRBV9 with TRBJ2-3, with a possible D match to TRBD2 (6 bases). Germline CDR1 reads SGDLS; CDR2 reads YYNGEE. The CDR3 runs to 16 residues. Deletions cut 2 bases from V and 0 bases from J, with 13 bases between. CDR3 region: CASSVRGGASTDTQYF. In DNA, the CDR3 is TGTGCCAGCAGCGTTCGAGGAGGGGCTAGCACAGATACGCAGTATTTT.

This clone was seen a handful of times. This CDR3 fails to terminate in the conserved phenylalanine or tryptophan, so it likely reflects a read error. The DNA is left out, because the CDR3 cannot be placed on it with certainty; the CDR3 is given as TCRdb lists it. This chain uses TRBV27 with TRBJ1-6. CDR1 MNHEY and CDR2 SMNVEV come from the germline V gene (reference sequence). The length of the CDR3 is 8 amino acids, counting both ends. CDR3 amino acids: CAQAGRRI.

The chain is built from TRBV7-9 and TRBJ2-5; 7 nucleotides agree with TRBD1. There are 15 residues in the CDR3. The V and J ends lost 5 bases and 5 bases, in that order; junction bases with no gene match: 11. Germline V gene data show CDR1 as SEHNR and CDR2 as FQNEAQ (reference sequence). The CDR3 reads CASSPEGYRGETQYF. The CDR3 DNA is TGTGCCAGCAGCCCCGAGGGCTACAGGGGTGAGACCCAGTACTTC. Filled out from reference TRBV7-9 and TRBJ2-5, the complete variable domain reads DTGVSQNPRHKITKRGQNVTFRCDPISEHNRLYWYRQTLGQGPEFLTYFQNEAQLEKSRLLSDRFSAERPKGSFSTLEIQRTEQGDSAMYLCASSPEGYRGETQYFGPGTRLLVL.

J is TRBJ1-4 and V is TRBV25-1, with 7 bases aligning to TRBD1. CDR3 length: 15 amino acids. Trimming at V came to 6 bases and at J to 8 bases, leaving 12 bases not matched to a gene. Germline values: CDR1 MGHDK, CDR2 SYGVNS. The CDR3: CASSEGGQSVEKLFF. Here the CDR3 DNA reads TGTGCCAGCAGCGAAGGGGGACAGTCTGTGGAAAAACTGTTTTTT.

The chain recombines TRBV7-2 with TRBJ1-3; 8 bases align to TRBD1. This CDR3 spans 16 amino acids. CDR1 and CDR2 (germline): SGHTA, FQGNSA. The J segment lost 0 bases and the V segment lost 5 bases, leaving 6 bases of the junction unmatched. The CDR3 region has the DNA TGTGCCAGCAGCACGGGAGGACAGGGCTCTGGAAACACCATATATTTT. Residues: CASSTGGQGSGNTIYF.

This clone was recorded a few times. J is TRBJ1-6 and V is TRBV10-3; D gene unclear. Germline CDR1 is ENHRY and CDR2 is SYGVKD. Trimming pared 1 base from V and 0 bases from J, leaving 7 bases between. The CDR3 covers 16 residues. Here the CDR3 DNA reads TGTGCCATCAGTGAGTACGGGAGCTCCTATAATTCACCCCTCCACTTT. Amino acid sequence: CAISEYGSSYNSPLHF.

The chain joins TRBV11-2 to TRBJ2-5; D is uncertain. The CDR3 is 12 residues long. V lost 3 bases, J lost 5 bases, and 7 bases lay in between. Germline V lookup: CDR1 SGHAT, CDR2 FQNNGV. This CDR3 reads CASSFATETQYF. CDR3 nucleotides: TGTGCCAGCAGCTTCGCTACGGAGACCCAGTACTTC. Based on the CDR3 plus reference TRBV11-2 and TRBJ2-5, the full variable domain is EAGVAQSPRYKIIEKRQSVAFWCNPISGHATLYWYQQILGQGPKLLIQFQNNGVVDDSQLPKDRFSAERLKGVDSTLKIQPAKLEDSAVYLCASSFATETQYFGPGTRLLVL.

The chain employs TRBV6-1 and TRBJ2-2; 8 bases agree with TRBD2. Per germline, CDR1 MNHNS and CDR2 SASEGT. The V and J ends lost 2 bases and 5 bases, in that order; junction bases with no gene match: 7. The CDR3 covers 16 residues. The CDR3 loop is CASSESGGWGTGELFF. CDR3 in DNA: TGTGCCAGCAGTGAATCGGGGGGGTGGGGGACCGGGGAGCTGTTTTTT.

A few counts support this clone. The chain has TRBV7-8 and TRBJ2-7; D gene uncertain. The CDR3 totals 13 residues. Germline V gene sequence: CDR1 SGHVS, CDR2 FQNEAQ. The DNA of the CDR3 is TGTTCTTTCAAGCAAAAGCCGGCCTACGAGCAGTACTTC. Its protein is CSFKQKPAYEQYF.

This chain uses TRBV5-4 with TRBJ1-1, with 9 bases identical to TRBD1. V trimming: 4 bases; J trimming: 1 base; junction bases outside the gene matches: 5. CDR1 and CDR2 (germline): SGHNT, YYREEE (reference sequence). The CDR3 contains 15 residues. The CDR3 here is CASSRGQGSNTEAFF. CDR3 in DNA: TGTGCCAGCAGCAGAGGACAGGGGTCGAACACTGAAGCTTTCTTT.

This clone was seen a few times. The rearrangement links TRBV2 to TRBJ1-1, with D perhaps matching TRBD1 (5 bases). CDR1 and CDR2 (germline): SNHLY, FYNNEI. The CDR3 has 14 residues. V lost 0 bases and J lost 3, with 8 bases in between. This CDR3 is CASSEARGYTEAFF. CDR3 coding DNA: TGTGCCAGCAGTGAAGCACGGGGGTACACTGAAGCTTTCTTT. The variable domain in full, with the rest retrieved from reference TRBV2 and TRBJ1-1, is EPEVTQTPSHQVTQMGQEVILRCVPISNHLYFYWYRQILGQKVEFLVSFYNNEISEKSEIFDDQFSVERPDGSNFTLKIRSTKLEDSAMYFCASSEARGYTEAFFGQGTRLTVV.

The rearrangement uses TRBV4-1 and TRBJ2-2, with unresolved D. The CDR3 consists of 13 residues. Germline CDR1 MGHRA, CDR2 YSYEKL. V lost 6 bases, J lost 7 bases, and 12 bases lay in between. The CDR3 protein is CASSHTFGGELFF. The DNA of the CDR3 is TGCGCCAGCAGTCATACCTTCGGCGGGGAGCTGTTTTTT.

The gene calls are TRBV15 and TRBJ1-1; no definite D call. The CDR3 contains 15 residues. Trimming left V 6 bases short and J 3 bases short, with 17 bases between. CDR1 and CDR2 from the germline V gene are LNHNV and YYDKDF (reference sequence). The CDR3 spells CATSPFPRRDTEAFF. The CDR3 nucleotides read TGTGCCACCAGTCCCTTCCCCAGGAGGGACACTGAAGCTTTCTTT.

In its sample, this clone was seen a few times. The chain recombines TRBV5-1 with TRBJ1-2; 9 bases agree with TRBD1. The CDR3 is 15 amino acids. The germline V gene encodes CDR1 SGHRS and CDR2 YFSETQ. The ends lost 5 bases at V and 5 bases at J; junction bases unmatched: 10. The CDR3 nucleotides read TGCGCCAGCAGTTCCTCCGGGACAGGGAGGTATGGCTACACCTTC. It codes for CASSSSGTGRYGYTF.

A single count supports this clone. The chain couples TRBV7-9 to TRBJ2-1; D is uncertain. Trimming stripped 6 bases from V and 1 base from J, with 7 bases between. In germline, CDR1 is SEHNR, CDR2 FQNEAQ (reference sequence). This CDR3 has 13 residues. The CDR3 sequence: CASSFSSYNEQFF. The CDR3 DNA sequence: TGTGCCAGCAGTTTTTCTTCCTACAATGAGCAGTTCTTC.

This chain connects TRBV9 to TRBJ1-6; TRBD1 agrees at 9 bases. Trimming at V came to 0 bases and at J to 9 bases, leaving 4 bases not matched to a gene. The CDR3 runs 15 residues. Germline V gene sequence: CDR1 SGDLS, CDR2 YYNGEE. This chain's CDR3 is CASSVGVTGGSPLHF. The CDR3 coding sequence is TGTGCCAGCAGCGTAGGCGTGACAGGGGGTTCACCCCTCCACTTT. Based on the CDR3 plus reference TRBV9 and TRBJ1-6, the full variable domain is DSGVTQTPKHLITATGQRVTLRCSPRSGDLSVYWYQQSLDQGLQFLIQYYNGEERAKGNILERFSAQQFPDLHSELNLSSLELGDSALYFCASSVGVTGGSPLHFGNGTRLTVT.

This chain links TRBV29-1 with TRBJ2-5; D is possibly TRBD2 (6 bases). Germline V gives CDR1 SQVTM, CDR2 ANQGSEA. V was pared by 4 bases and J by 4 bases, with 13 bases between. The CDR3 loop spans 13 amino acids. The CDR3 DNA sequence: TGCAGCGTTGTGGGGACTCTACTAGAGACCCAGTACTTC. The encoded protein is CSVVGTLLETQYF.